This T cell receptor beta chain was retrieved from a study of cytomegalovirus exposure and HLA in healthy donors. Use of 60 Vbeta and 13 Jbeta primers characterized the PCR. The method was immunoSEQ multiplex PCR; TCRdb's version includes in-frame clones alone and lacks a portion of them. This sample has around 62,000 clones, with 60% to 80% found just once. CDR1 SGHNT and CDR2 YYREEE come from the germline V gene (reference sequence). The V end lost 0 bases, the J end lost 5 bases, and 17 bases lay between the germline ends. This CDR3 is 16 amino acids long. The sequenced sample was PBMCs. The chain uses TRBV5-4 and TRBJ1-2; D may be TRBD1 (5 bases). The source of this sequence is a man aged 60-69 years in good health and CMV-seropositive. For the CDR3, the DNA is TGTGCCAGCAGCTTGGGGGGGTCGGGGGGAAAATATGGCTACACCTTC. Residues: CASSLGGSGGKYGYTF. The entire variable domain, with the rest obtained from reference TRBV5-4 and TRBJ1-2, is as follows: ETGVTQSPTHLIKTRGQQVTLRCSSQSGHNTVSWYQQALGQGPQFIFQYYREEENGRGNFPPRFSGLQFPNYSSELNVNALELDDSALYLCASSLGGSGGKYGYTFGSGTRLTVV.